This TCR beta chain was sequenced during a study of T cells in Graves' hyperthyroidism and ophthalmopathy. Study-wide results and caveats: Peripheral blood also featured most of the thyroid clonotypes expanded above 0.001.

The TCR beta CDR3 regions underwent amplification using RNA transcripts as the source. An initial round of RT-PCR targeting the TCR CDR3 relied on the HTBI primer set. TCRdb called the multiplex PCR reads again in MiXCR, with one record for every CDR3 protein. Here the sample spans approximately 700,000 distinct CDR3 sequences, about 16% being singletons. To note about this clonotype: The target antigen is unknown.

The CDR3 runs 14 residues. Trimming stripped 0 bases from V and 0 bases from J, with 7 bases between. Germline CDR1 is GTSNPN and CDR2 is SVGIG (reference sequence). On the basis of clinical symptoms, serum thyroxine and TRAb, thyroid ultrasound and orbital computed tomography, diagnoses were made. Fresh peripheral blood, around 10 ml of it, supplied the PBMCs. The origin of this receptor is a man in his late teens or twenties with Graves' hyperthyroidism. This chain connects TRBV30 to TRBJ2-3, with D possibly matching TRBD2 (6 bases). Sequencing was performed on blood. The CDR3 is CAWSVGLSTDTQYF. The CDR3 nucleotides are TGTGCCTGGAGTGTAGGACTAAGCACAGATACGCAGTATTTT.